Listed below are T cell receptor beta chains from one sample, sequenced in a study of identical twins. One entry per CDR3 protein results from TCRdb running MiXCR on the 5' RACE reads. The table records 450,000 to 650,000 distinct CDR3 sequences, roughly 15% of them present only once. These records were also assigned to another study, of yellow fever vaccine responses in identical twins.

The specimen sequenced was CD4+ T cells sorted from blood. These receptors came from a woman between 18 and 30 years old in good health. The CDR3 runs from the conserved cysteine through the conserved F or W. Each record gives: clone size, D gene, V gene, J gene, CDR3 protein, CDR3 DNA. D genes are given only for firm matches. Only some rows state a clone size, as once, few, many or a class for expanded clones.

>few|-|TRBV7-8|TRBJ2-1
CASSLVASEQFF
TGTGCCAGCAGCTTAGTGGCGTCTGAGCAGTTCTTC
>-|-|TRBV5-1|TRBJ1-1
CASSPQGGGVMNTEAFF
TGCGCCAGCAGCCCCCAAGGAGGGGGGGTCATGAACACTGAAGCTTTCTTT
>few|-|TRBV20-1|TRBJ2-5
CSHGGRQETQYF
TGCAGCCACGGGGGCCGCCAAGAGACCCAGTACTTC
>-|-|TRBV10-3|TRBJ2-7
CAISEREGVRRSYEQYF
TGTGCCATCAGTGAGCGAGAGGGGGTCAGGCGCTCCTACGAGCAGTACTTC
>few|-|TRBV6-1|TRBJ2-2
CASSPSSGELFF
TGTGCCAGCAGTCCGTCCTCCGGGGAGCTGTTTTTT
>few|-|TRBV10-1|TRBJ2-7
CASSEVPGSALFF
TGCGCCAGCAGTGAGGTACCCGGGAGCGCTCTATTCTTC
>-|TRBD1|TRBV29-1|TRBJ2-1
CSVESDRGNEQFF
TGCAGCGTTGAAAGTGACAGGGGCAATGAGCAGTTCTTC
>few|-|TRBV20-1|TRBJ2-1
CSAIGLVYNEQFF
TGCAGTGCCATTGGGCTAGTCTACAATGAGCAGTTCTTC
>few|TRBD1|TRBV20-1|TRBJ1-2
CSARDGTGLRNGYTF
TGCAGTGCTAGAGATGGGACAGGGCTTCGAAATGGCTACACCTTC
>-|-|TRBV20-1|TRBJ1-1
CSAHRRPNTEAFF
TGCAGTGCCCACAGACGCCCGAACACTGAAGCTTTCTTT
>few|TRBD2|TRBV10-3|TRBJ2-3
CAIRGREAITDTQYF
TGTGCCATCAGGGGACGGGAGGCCATCACAGATACGCAGTATTTT
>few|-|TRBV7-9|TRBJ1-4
CASSLAGSRATNEKLFF
TGTGCCAGCAGCTTAGCTGGGAGTAGGGCAACTAATGAAAAACTGTTTTTT
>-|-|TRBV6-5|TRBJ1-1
CASSYSIVALNTEAFF
TGTGCCAGCAGTTACTCGATAGTGGCCCTGAACACTGAAGCTTTCTTT
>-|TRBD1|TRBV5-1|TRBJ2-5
CASSLIGQGLQETQYF
TGCGCCAGCAGCTTGATCGGACAGGGACTCCAAGAGACCCAGTACTTC